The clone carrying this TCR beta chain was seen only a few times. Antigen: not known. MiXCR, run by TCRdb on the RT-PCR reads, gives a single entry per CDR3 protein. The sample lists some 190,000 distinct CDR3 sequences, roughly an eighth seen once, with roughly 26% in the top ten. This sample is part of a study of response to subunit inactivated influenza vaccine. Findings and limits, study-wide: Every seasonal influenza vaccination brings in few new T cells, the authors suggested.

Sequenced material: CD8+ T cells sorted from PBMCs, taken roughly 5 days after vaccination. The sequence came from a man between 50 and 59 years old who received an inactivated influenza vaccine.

CDR3 sequence: CSAINRGTNTGELFF. DNA for the CDR3: TGCAGTGCCATCAACAGGGGGACCAACACCGGGGAGCTGTTTTTT. This chain connects TRBV20-1 to TRBJ2-2, with 8 bases fitting TRBD1. Germline V gene lookup returns CDR1 DFQATT and CDR2 SNEGSKA (reference sequence). The length of the CDR3 is 15 residues. Unmatched junction bases numbered 8, after V lost 6 bases and J lost 2 bases.